Shown below are 26 T cell receptor beta chains from a single sample sequenced in a study of shared T cell receptors in the human thymus. Libraries were prepared by immunoSEQ multiplex PCR; TCRdb keeps only in-frame clonotypes and omits some of them. The sample yields 600,000 or so clones, about 89% seen once. These data were also filed under a second study, of human thymus T cells.

The sequencing input was thymocytes. All receptors derive from a boy less than two years old with a congenital heart defect.

This chain links TRBV5-4 with TRBJ2-3; possibly TRBD2 for D (6 bases). The germline V gene encodes CDR1 SGHNT and CDR2 YYREEE (reference sequence). This CDR3 has 13 amino acids. The V end lost 7 bases, the J end lost 2 bases, and 11 bases lay between the germline ends. The CDR3, as DNA: TGTGCCAGCGGACGGGAGTACACAGATACGCAGTATTTT. Its translation is CASGREYTDTQYF.

The count of this clone is one. The genes are TRBV30 and TRBJ2-7; D perhaps matches TRBD1 (6 bases). The V and J ends lost 2 bases and 6 bases respectively, with 29 bases between them. This CDR3 region has 18 residues. CDR1 is GTSNPN and CDR2 is SVGIG in the germline V gene (reference sequence). CDR3 bases: TGTGCCTGGAGTTTTCGAACTCTCAGGGGCCTTCTCCCCTCCGAGCAGTACTTC. Translating gives CAWSFRTLRGLLPSEQYF.

CDR3 protein: CASSGVPLRGTYNEQFF. CDR3 in DNA: TGTGCCAGCAGTGGTGTCCCCTTGAGGGGGACCTACAATGAGCAGTTCTTC. This chain joins TRBV6-1 and TRBJ2-1, with D possibly TRBD1 on 6 matching bases. This CDR3 spans 17 amino acids. V shed 4 bases and J shed 2 bases, with 18 bases lying between them. In germline, CDR1 is MNHNS, CDR2 SASEGT.

The V gene is TRBV10-3, the J gene TRBJ2-2; a possible D gene is TRBD2 (6 bases). Trimming took 3 bases from V and 1 from J, leaving 12 bases between them. Germline values: CDR1 ENHRY, CDR2 SYGVKD. The CDR3 consists of 16 residues. CDR3 in amino acids: CAISEDRGRNTGELFF. The CDR3 DNA sequence: TGTGCCATCAGTGAAGACCGGGGGAGGAACACCGGGGAGCTGTTTTTT.

This clone was seen just once. V usage is TRBV9 and J usage is TRBJ2-7; tentatively, D is TRBD1 (5 bases). Trimming removed 3 bases from V and 6 bases from J, with 16 bases in between. CDR1 is SGDLS, CDR2 YYNGEE, per germline. This CDR3 region has 14 residues. CDR3 protein: CASSASQGSGEQYF. In nucleotides, the CDR3 is TGTGCCAGCAGCGCATCTCAGGGTTCTGGCGAGCAGTACTTC.

This chain uses TRBV7-8 with TRBJ2-3; D possibly corresponds to TRBD2 (7 bases). Germline values: CDR1 SGHVS, CDR2 FQNEAQ. V was pared by 0 bases and J by 2 bases, with 21 bases between. The CDR3 covers 19 residues. CDR3 DNA: TGTGCCAGCAGCTTAGCGACGGGGCGGGGGCCTAGATACACAGATACGCAGTATTTT. Translating gives CASSLATGRGPRYTDTQYF.

The J gene is TRBJ2-1, the V gene TRBV12-5, with unresolved D. The CDR3 length is 17 residues. Germline CDR1 LGHNT, CDR2 FRNRAP. V was trimmed by 8 bases and J by 3 bases, leaving 23 bases between them. The CDR3 spells CASMTPALISDYNEQFF. CDR3 DNA sequence: TGTGCTAGTATGACCCCGGCGCTTATCAGCGACTACAATGAGCAGTTCTTC.

The chain joins TRBV14 to TRBJ2-7, with 9 bases identical to TRBD2. The CDR3 covers 17 residues. V lost 4 bases to trimming and J lost 3 bases; unmatched junction nucleotides: 13. Germline assignment: CDR1 SGHDN and CDR2 FVKESK. The CDR3 spells CASSLGAISGRSYEQYF. In DNA form, the CDR3 reads TGTGCCAGCAGCCTTGGAGCTATTAGCGGGAGAAGCTACGAGCAGTACTTC.

This rearrangement joins TRBV25-1 to TRBJ2-7; 9 nucleotides agree with TRBD1. The CDR3 length is 15 residues. Germline loops: CDR1 MGHDK, CDR2 SYGVNS. Trimming at V came to 4 bases and at J to 3 bases, leaving 7 bases not matched to a gene. The CDR3 coding sequence is TGTGCCAGCAGTGCACGGACAGGGGATCTCTACGAGCAGTACTTC. Amino acid sequence: CASSARTGDLYEQYF.

V is TRBV29-1 and J is TRBJ2-1; weak D call: TRBD2 (6 bases). Germline lookup yields CDR1 SQVTM and CDR2 ANQGSEA. The CDR3 loop spans 10 amino acids. Trimming took 4 bases from V and 8 from J, leaving 6 bases between them. CDR3: CSVAGDEQFF. CDR3 DNA: TGCAGCGTTGCGGGAGATGAGCAGTTCTTC.

In DNA, the CDR3 is TGTGCCAGTAATCTGACGCAGGGCCCCAACAACTATGGCTACACCTTC. Translation gives CASNLTQGPNNYGYTF. V is TRBV19 and J is TRBJ1-2; TRBD1 might be the D (5 bases). The V and J ends lost 7 bases and 2 bases respectively, with 20 bases between them. The germline V gene has CDR1 LNHDA and CDR2 SQIVND (reference sequence). There are 16 residues in the CDR3.

The rearrangement joins TRBV11-2 to TRBJ2-7; 7 bases agree with TRBD1. The CDR3 runs 14 residues. After removal of 1 base from V and 3 bases from J, the junction contained 3 bases not matched to a gene. Germline V CDR1 and CDR2: SGHAT, FQNNGV. The CDR3 DNA reads as TGTGCCAGCAGCTTAGTCCCAGGGGGCTACGAGCAGTACTTC. Its protein product is CASSLVPGGYEQYF.

CDR3 protein: CASSLVRGEQYF. CDR3 DNA sequence: TGTGCCAGCAGCTTGGTCAGGGGCGAGCAGTATTTT. The chain is built from TRBV5-5 and TRBJ2-3, with a tentative D call TRBD1 (6 bases). The CDR3 runs 12 residues. V was clipped by 0 bases and J by 11 bases, with 10 bases between them. The germline CDR1 and CDR2 sequences are SGHKS and YYEKEE (reference sequence).

V is TRBV20-1 and J is TRBJ2-7; no firm D call. This CDR3 has 11 amino acids. Germline CDR1 and CDR2: DFQATT and SNEGSKA (reference sequence). Trimming shortened V by 3 bases and J by 6 bases, and 9 bases separated the two germline ends. The CDR3 region has the DNA TGCAGTGCTAGGTGGAGCTCCGAGCAGTACTTC. Its translation is CSARWSSEQYF.

The DNA for the CDR3 is TGTGCCAGCAAGCGGGTGGGGTGGGGGACCCAGTACTTC. Encoded protein: CASKRVGWGTQYF. The chain couples TRBV6-4 to TRBJ2-5; tentatively, D is TRBD2 (6 bases). Germline V gene data show CDR1 as MRHNA and CDR2 as SNTAGT. Trimming pared 7 bases from V and 7 bases from J, leaving 16 bases between. The CDR3 is made up of 13 amino acids.

The chain carries TRBV9 and TRBJ2-1; TRBD1 matches 8 bases. Germline CDR1 and CDR2: SGDLS and YYNGEE. The CDR3 sequence is 16 residues long. The trim removed 3 bases at V and 2 bases at J, leaving 7 bases unmatched. The CDR3 reads CASSAYPGQAYNEQFF. The DNA of the CDR3 is TGTGCCAGCAGCGCCTATCCGGGACAGGCCTACAATGAGCAGTTCTTC.

The chain recombines TRBV7-8 with TRBJ1-2, with TRBD1 matching 11 bases. The CDR3 is 14 residues long. The trim removed 5 bases at V and 8 bases at J, leaving 7 bases unmatched. CDR1 SGHVS and CDR2 FQNEAQ come from the germline V gene. CDR3 loop: CASSIGQGAQGYTF. The CDR3 region has the DNA TGTGCCAGCAGCATCGGACAGGGGGCACAGGGCTACACCTTC.

The chain joins TRBV5-1 to TRBJ1-4; 10 nucleotides agree with TRBD1. Germline CDR1 SGHRS, CDR2 YFSETQ. Germline trimming cut 3 bases from V and 5 bases from J; bases unmatched to any gene: 7. The CDR3 runs to 16 residues. The CDR3 sequence: CASSSIGQGENEKLFF. As DNA, the CDR3 is TGCGCCAGCAGCTCTATCGGACAGGGGGAAAATGAAAAACTGTTTTTT.

As concerns this clone: Other DNA sequences in this sample translate to the same CDR3. CDR3 in DNA: TGTGCCAGCAGCCCTCAGGGGGCATATGGCTACACCTTC. This codes for CASSPQGAYGYTF. V and J are TRBV7-9 and TRBJ1-2; TRBD1 matches at 8 bases. Unmatched junction bases numbered 4, after V lost 5 bases and J lost 5 bases. Germline V gives CDR1 SEHNR, CDR2 FQNEAQ (reference sequence). This CDR3 spans 13 amino acids.

Comment on this clone: Germline and junction disagree at one end, which may indicate a read error. Other DNA sequences in the same sample also yield this CDR3. This chain joins TRBV30 and TRBJ1-6, with TRBD1 identical over 7 bases. CDR1 and CDR2 from the germline V gene are GTSNPN and SVGIG (reference sequence). The CDR3 runs to 17 residues. The CDR3 DNA follows: TGTGCCTGGAGTCCGCCTTCGGACAGGATGTTTAATTCCCCCCTCCACTTT. This sequence encodes CAWSPPSDRMFNSPLHF.

The rearrangement uses TRBV4-3 and TRBJ2-1; the match to TRBD2 covers 7 bases. Germline V gene sequence: CDR1 LGHNA, CDR2 YSLEER. The CDR3 loop spans 15 amino acids. V lost 3 bases to trimming and J lost 6 bases; unmatched junction nucleotides: 8. The DNA for the CDR3 is TGCGCCAGCAGCCACACGGGAGGAGGTAGCAATGAGCAGTTCTTC. Translation gives CASSHTGGGSNEQFF.

The chain combines TRBV11-3 with TRBJ2-3; D gene unclear. This CDR3 is 12 amino acids long. Germline V gene data show CDR1 as SGHNT and CDR2 as YENEEA. V was cut by 4 bases and J by 6 bases, with 8 bases left in between. Here the CDR3 DNA reads TGTGCCAGCAGCTCCGAACTTGATACGCAGTATTTT. The encoded protein is CASSSELDTQYF. Full variable domain (missing parts from reference TRBV11-3 and TRBJ2-3): EAGVVQSPRYKIIEKKQPVAFWCNPISGHNTLYWYLQNLGQGPELLIRYENEEAVDDSQLPKDRFSAERLKGVDSTLKIQPAELGDSAVYLCASSSELDTQYFGPGTRLTVL.

The V call is TRBV14, the J call TRBJ2-1; TRBD2 matches at 16 bases. Germline loops: CDR1 SGHDN, CDR2 FVKESK. The CDR3 has 18 amino acids. V was pared by 1 base and J by 8 bases, with 8 bases of the junction left unmatched. CDR3 bases: TGTGCCAGCAGCCAAGTGGCGGTGGGGACTAGCGGGAGGGATGAGCAGTTCTTC. It translates to CASSQVAVGTSGRDEQFF.

The gene calls are TRBV18 and TRBJ2-2; D not certain. Germline V gene lookup returns CDR1 KGHSH and CDR2 LQKENI. The V end was cut by 2 bases, the J end by 7 bases, with 14 bases between. The length of the CDR3 is 15 residues. The CDR3 sequence: CASSPTMASGGELFF. CDR3 sequence (DNA): TGTGCCAGCTCACCAACGATGGCCTCGGGCGGGGAGCTGTTTTTT.

The chain joins TRBV5-8 to TRBJ1-2; 9 bases line up with TRBD1. Looked up from germline, CDR1 is SGHTS and CDR2 is YDEGEE. With V trimmed by 2 bases and J by 4 bases, 9 bases remained unmatched. The CDR3 totals 16 residues. The CDR3 protein is CASSLPSGQGLYGYTF. The DNA for the CDR3 is TGTGCCAGCAGCTTACCTTCGGGACAGGGTCTCTATGGCTACACCTTC.

The chain has TRBV19 and TRBJ1-5, with D unresolved. Per germline, CDR1 LNHDA and CDR2 SQIVND (reference sequence). V lost 1 base and J lost 3, with 10 bases in between. This CDR3 contains 15 residues. The CDR3 bases are TGTGCCAGTAGTATAGTACGACACAACAATCAGCCCCAGCATTTT. Amino acid sequence: CASSIVRHNNQPQHF. The full variable domain, completed using reference TRBV19 and TRBJ1-5, is DGGITQSPKYLFRKEGQNVTLSCEQNLNHDAMYWYRQDPGQGLRLIYYSQIVNDFQKGDIAEGYSVSREKKESFPLTVTSAQKNPTAFYLCASSIVRHNNQPQHFGDGTRLSIL.